This T cell receptor beta chain was obtained from a study of T cell repertoires in ileal Crohn's disease. Looking at the study overall: Operated complications were stricturing disease (about 60%) and penetrating disease (approximately 39%).

The method was immunoSEQ multiplex PCR; TCRdb's version includes in-frame clones alone and lacks a portion of them. The table lists over 8,500 clones, more than 80% of them singletons. Concerning this clone: Antigen: not known.

Time point specified: neoterminal ileum biopsy at postoperative endoscopy, about 6 months after surgery. The study's findings and limits: Mucosal expansions were suggested to be mainly CD8 T cells. The median delay to postoperative endoscopy was approximately 6.4 months.

CDR1 SGHTA and CDR2 FQGTGA come from the germline V gene. The CDR3 contains 15 residues. Trimming removed 1 base from V and 2 bases from J; junction bases left unmatched: 2. The chain uses TRBV7-3 and TRBJ2-1; 7 positions match TRBD1. Sequencing was performed on ileal tissue. The clonotype comes from an adult with Crohn's disease. Here the CDR3 DNA reads TGTGCCAGCAGCTTAAACAGGGGAGCCTACAATGAGCAGTTCTTC. Its translation is CASSLNRGAYNEQFF. The full variable domain, its missing parts supplied by reference TRBV7-3 and TRBJ2-1, is GAGVSQTPSNKVTEKGKYVELRCDPISGHTALYWYRQSLGQGPEFLIYFQGTGAADDSGLPNDRFFAVRPEGSVSTLKIQRTERGDSAVYLCASSLNRGAYNEQFFGPGTRLTVL.